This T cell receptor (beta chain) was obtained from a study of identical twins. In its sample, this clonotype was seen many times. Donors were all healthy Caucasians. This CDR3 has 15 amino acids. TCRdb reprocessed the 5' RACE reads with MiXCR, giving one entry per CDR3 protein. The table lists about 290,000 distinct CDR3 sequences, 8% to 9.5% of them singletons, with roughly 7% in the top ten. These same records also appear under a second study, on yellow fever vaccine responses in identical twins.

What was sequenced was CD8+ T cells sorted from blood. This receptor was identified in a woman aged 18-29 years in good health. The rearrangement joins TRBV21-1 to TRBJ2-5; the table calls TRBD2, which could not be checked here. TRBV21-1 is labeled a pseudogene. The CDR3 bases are TGTGCCAGCAGAAGGATAGCGGGCCTCCAAGAGACCCAGTACTTC. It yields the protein CASRRIAGLQETQYF.